Here is one T cell receptor beta chain with its context. The trim removed 4 bases at V and 8 bases at J, leaving 9 bases unmatched. CDR3 length equals 14 residues. Per the germline V gene, CDR1 is SGHRS and CDR2 is YFSETQ. Those who participated ranged in age from roughly 18 to 95 years and resided in approximately 23 US areas. Within the 2 weeks before study entry, each person in the exposed group met a COVID-19 case. This sample is part of a study of blood T cell repertoires in COVID-19. Profiled with immunoSEQ multiplex PCR; TCRdb holds only in-frame clones, not every one. The data show about 280,000 clones, approximately 90% seen once.

The chain combines TRBV5-1 with TRBJ2-1; 7 bases map to TRBD1. This sequence was found in a man aged 35-49 years who had been exposed to COVID-19. The sample was PBMCs or T cells enriched from blood (not recorded which). CDR3 loop: CASSPVGGEHEQFF. CDR3 sequence (DNA): TGCGCCAGCAGCCCTGTAGGGGGCGAGCATGAGCAGTTCTTC.